This TCR beta chain was retrieved from a study of T cell responses to AZD1222 COVID-19 vaccine (dated by TCRdb to the early 2020s). About the investigation overall: A total of over 230 trial participants underwent TCR sequencing, of whom 207 received two doses of AZD1222 and some 26 received two doses of the MenACWY control vaccine. Enrollment into the trials was organized by age into subgroups of 18-55, 56-69 and 70-plus years, and those subgroups contained about 150, 27 and 61 TCR-sequenced participants, respectively. Paper-wide results and their limitations: Conclusions about previously exposed vaccinees are limited, since just five or six AZD1222 recipients were seropositive for SARS-CoV-2 at baseline. Reportedly, close to half of the unique spike-specific TCRs recognized epitopes lying outside the regions that are mutated in the B.1.351 and B.1.1.7 variants. Most participants were white British and females outnumbered males, and the authors suggested that clonal diversity may have been underestimated. In the small 56-69-year group, the increase in depth fell short of significance, most likely because of low power. Vaccine-associated CD4 TCRs spanned the whole spike protein, with dominant responses in regions 160-218 and 743-854. Because no day 14 peak-response samples were available, repertoires were characterized only after the peak T cell response. A significant rise in spike-specific TCR breadth and depth was observed after two AZD1222 doses relative to day 0 and relative to MenACWY recipients.

The CDR3 regions of human TCRbeta chains were analyzed by immunosequencing. The study's own analysis went as follows. TCRs in the repertoires were compared against a reference library of SARS-CoV-2-specific TCRs that had been generated with the MIRA antigen-specificity platform. Breadth was defined as the fraction of unique TCRs that were SARS-CoV-2-associated, and depth was defined as the fraction of total T cells that were SARS-CoV-2-associated. Each spike-specific TCR was assigned to its reactive spike region and to a CD4 or CD8 class using the MIRA data. Log10-transformed breadth and depth values were compared by one-way ANOVA with Sidak's multiple comparisons tests. TCRdb holds this immuneACCESS table with in-frame rearrangements only. Some clones are missing; in checked studies, unresolved V genes explain under half, and the rest has no known cause. For V, J and clone size, that table is used; D and trimming come from the DNA. Recorded for this sample are some 52,000 clones; about 87% of them occurred a single time. Of the sample, roughly 2.6% is held by the ten largest clones.

Points on this clone: Which antigen it targets is not known. Base qualities are missing; no much larger clone stands one base away.

What the time point label conveys for this sample: about 28 days (+/-7) after the second vaccine dose. Because spike-specific TCR depth and breadth did not differ between the two schedules, AZD1222 recipients who got a second dose at roughly 4 weeks were pooled with those who got a second dose at roughly 12 weeks. Vaccinee samples came from UK trials COV001 and COV002, including a single-blind randomized controlled phase 2/3 trial of AZD1222 (ChAdOx1 nCoV-19) in healthy adults. For TCRbeta chain sequencing, PBMC samples were collected from trial participants at day 0 and at day 28 after the second dose. Inclusive of the bounding cysteine and phenylalanine, the CDR3 is 11 residues long. Of all the DNA, just the CDR3 is kept, 33 bases in frame from base 1. Trimming removed 7 bases from V and 0 bases from J, leaving 6 bases between the germline ends. Reading the germline V gene gives CDR1 SQVTM and CDR2 ANQGSEA.

The sequencing here drew on peripheral blood, taken 28 days after the second AZD1222 dose. The chain is assembled from TRBV29-1 and TRBJ1-1; confidence is insufficient to name the D gene. This sequence originates from an adult who received the AZD1222 COVID-19 vaccine. The DNA is as follows: TGCAGCGGGGAAATGAACACTGAAGCTTTCTTT. It is translated as CSGEMNTEAFF.